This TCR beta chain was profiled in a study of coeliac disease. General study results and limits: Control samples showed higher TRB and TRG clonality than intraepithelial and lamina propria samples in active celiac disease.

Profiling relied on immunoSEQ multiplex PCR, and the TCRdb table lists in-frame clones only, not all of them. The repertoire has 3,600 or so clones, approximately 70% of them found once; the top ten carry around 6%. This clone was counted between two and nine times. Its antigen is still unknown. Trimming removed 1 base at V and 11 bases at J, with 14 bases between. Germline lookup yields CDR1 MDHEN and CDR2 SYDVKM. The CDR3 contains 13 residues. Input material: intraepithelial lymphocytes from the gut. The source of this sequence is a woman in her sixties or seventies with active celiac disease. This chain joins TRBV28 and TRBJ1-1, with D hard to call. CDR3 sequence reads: CASSLLAPRRAFF. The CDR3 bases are TGTGCCAGCAGTTTATTAGCTCCACGACGGGCTTTCTTT. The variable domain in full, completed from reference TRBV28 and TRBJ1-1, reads DVKVTQSSRYLVKRTGEKVFLECVQDMDHENMFWYRQDPGLGLRLIYFSYDVKMKEKGDIPEGYSVSREKKERFSLILESASTNQTSMYLCASSLLAPRRAFFGQGTRLTVV.